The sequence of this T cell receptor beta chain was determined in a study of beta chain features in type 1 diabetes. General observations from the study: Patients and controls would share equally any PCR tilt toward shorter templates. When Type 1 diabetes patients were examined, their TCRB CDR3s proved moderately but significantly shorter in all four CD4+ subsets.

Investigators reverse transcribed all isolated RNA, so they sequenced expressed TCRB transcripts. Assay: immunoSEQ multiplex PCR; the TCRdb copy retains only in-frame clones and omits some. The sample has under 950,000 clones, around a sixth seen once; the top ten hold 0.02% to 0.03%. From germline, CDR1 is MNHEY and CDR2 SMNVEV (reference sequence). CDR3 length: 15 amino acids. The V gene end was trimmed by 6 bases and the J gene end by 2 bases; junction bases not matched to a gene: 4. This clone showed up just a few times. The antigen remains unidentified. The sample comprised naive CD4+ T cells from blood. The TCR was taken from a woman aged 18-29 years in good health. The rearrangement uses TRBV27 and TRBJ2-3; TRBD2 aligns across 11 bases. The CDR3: CASRLAGANTDTQYF. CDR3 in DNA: TGTGCCAGCAGACTAGCGGGAGCCAACACAGATACGCAGTATTTT.